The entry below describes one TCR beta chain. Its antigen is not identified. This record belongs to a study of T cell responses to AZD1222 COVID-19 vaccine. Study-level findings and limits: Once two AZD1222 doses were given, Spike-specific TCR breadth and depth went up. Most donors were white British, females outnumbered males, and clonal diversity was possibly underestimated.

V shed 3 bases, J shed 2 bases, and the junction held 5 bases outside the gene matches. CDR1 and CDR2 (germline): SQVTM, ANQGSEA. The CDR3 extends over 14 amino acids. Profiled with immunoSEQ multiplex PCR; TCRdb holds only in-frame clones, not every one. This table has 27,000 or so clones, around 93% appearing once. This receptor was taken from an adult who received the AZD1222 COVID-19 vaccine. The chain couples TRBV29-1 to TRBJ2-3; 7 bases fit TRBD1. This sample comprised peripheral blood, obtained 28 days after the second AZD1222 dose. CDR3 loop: CSVEYGQATDTQYF. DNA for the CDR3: TGCAGCGTTGAGTATGGACAGGCCACAGATACGCAGTATTTT.